Following are 19 T cell receptor beta chains from one sample sequenced in a study of response to subunit inactivated influenza vaccine (dated by TCRdb to between 2017 and 2018). The protocol used for the library was RT-PCR. Sequenced using an Illumina HiSeq 2500. Clones were called with MiXCR by TCRdb after fastp trimmed the public reads at Q25, and only in-frame beta chains were retained. Each CDR3 protein appears once, grouped with its most common genes and DNA. Counted in this sample were about 160,000 distinct CDR3 sequences; approximately 11% of them appeared once. Clones ranked in the top ten supply under 15% of the sample. The time point label corresponds to: around 47 days after influenza vaccine administration. Sequences were derived from non-naive T cells sorted from PBMCs, sampled about 6 weeks after vaccination. Reading the label with the study, this specimen's cell subset or site is: memory T cell fraction. These receptors were obtained from a man aged 50 to 59 who received an inactivated influenza vaccine. Donor details come from another sample of the same person, matched by shared clones.

This clonotype occurred a few times. This sequence joins TRBV9 and TRBJ2-1; possibly TRBD1 or TRBD2 for D (5 bases each). The CDR3 has 14 amino acids. The V end lost 0 bases, the J end lost 4 bases, and 8 bases lay between the germline ends. The V gene's germline CDR1 is SGDLS and CDR2 YYNGEE. The CDR3 coding sequence is TGTGCCAGCAGCGTAGGGGGGACGTACAATGAGCAGTTCTTC. It yields the protein CASSVGGTYNEQFF.

This clonotype was detected a few times. The chain employs TRBV27 and TRBJ1-1; the D is unclear. V lost 5 bases and J lost 1, with 17 bases in between. This CDR3 has 16 amino acids. Germline CDR1 and CDR2: MNHEY and SMNVEV (reference sequence). The CDR3 DNA sequence: TGTGCCAGCAGTCCCACCCGGAGATTCGAGAACACTGAAGCTTTCTTT. It specifies CASSPTRRFENTEAFF.

This clonotype has ten or more counts. V gene TRBV11-2 combines with J gene TRBJ2-7; D gene unclear. Trimming stripped 1 base from V and 6 bases from J, with 13 bases between. Germline CDR1 SGHAT, CDR2 FQNNGV. The CDR3 is 14 amino acids. The CDR3 region has the DNA TGTGCCAGCAGCTTAGTTCGCAACCCACGCGAGCAGTACTTC. Its translation: CASSLVRNPREQYF.

This chain links TRBV6-5 with TRBJ2-5; maybe TRBD2 (5 bases). The CDR3 has 14 amino acids. Trimming took off 2 bases at V and 1 base at J, with 8 bases between the two ends. The germline CDR1 and CDR2 sequences are MNHEY and SVGAGI. The CDR3 coding sequence is TGTGCCAGCAGTTACGGAGGAATCCAAGAGACCCAGTACTTC. It yields the protein CASSYGGIQETQYF.

V is TRBV20-1 and J is TRBJ2-1; 10 nucleotides agree with TRBD2. V shed 0 bases, J shed 0 bases, and the junction held 11 bases outside the gene matches. The CDR3 is 19 residues long. Germline V CDR1 and CDR2: DFQATT, SNEGSKA (reference sequence). The CDR3 protein is CSARDPVLAGGRSYNEQFF. CDR3 DNA sequence: TGCAGTGCTAGAGATCCGGTATTAGCGGGAGGTCGCTCCTACAATGAGCAGTTCTTC.

V usage is TRBV6-2 or TRBV6-3 and J usage is TRBJ1-5; 7 bases align to TRBD1. CDR1 MNHEY and CDR2 SVGEGT come from the germline V gene. With 4 bases clipped from V and 3 bases from J, the junction kept 3 bases outside the gene matches. The CDR3 has 14 amino acids. For the CDR3, the DNA is TGTGCCAGCAGTTGGGACAGTGCCAATCAGCCCCAGCATTTT. This gives the protein CASSWDSANQPQHF.

At least ten counts were recorded for this clonotype. The J gene is TRBJ2-7, the V gene TRBV12-3 or TRBV12-4; D possibly corresponds to TRBD2 (5 bases). The CDR3 consists of 13 residues. V lost 5 bases and J lost 0, with 8 bases in between. CDR3 nucleotide sequence: TGTGCCAGCAGTATCGGGATCTCCTACGAGCAGTACTTC. Its translation is CASSIGISYEQYF.

Only a few counts were recorded for this clonotype. V is TRBV30 and J is TRBJ2-7; TRBD2 might be the D (6 bases). The CDR3 is made up of 12 amino acids. V lost 5 bases to trimming and J lost 5 bases, with 13 bases between them. The germline gives CDR1 GTSNPN, CDR2 SVGIG (reference sequence). DNA for the CDR3: TGTGCCTGGCAGCCGGGACTCAACGAGCAGTACTTC. Protein product: CAWQPGLNEQYF.

This clonotype was counted only a few times. V and J are TRBV4-2 and TRBJ2-5, with 10 nucleotides matching TRBD1. V shed 3 bases, J shed 1 base, and the junction held 2 bases outside the gene matches. CDR1 and CDR2 (germline): LGHNA, YNFKEQ. This CDR3 region has 15 residues. The CDR3 loop is CASSHRDRGQETQYF. The CDR3 DNA follows: TGTGCCAGCAGCCATAGGGACAGGGGCCAAGAGACCCAGTACTTC.

The chain links TRBV28 to TRBJ1-4; the match to TRBD1 covers 8 bases. Per germline, CDR1 MDHEN and CDR2 SYDVKM. This CDR3 spans 15 amino acids. Germline trimming cut 7 bases from V and 7 bases from J; bases unmatched to any gene: 11. CDR3 sequence reads: CASTGQGSSREKLFF. The DNA for the CDR3 is TGTGCCAGCACCGGACAGGGTAGCTCTCGTGAAAAACTGTTTTTT.

This rearrangement joins TRBV5-6 to TRBJ1-2, with D possibly TRBD1 on 6 matching bases. Trimming pared 6 bases from V and 1 base from J, leaving 10 bases between. Germline loops: CDR1 SGHDT, CDR2 YYEEEE. The CDR3 spans 13 residues. DNA for the CDR3: TGTGCCAGCATTTTCAGGGGTAACTATGGCTACACCTTC. This translates into CASIFRGNYGYTF.

This clonotype was detected only a few times. V usage is TRBV7-2 and J usage is TRBJ2-7; 7 bases map to TRBD2. V was pared by 6 bases and J by 4 bases, with 6 bases of the junction left unmatched. Germline CDR1 is SGHTA and CDR2 is FQGNSA. The CDR3 is 13 residues long. As DNA, the CDR3 is TGTGCCAGCAGTTTGACTAGCAGATACGAGCAGTACTTC. Protein: CASSLTSRYEQYF.

This clonotype has more than one count but fewer than ten. This sequence joins TRBV7-9 and TRBJ1-1, with D possibly being TRBD1 (5 bases). CDR3 size: 13 residues. V was pared by 1 base and J by 7 bases, with 10 bases between. Germline CDR1 SEHNR, CDR2 FQNEAQ (reference sequence). The CDR3 spells CASSLDDSIEAFF. CDR3 in DNA: TGTGCCAGCAGCTTAGATGACAGCATTGAAGCTTTCTTT.

This clonotype has just a few counts. The V call is TRBV28, the J call TRBJ2-3, with D possibly matching TRBD2 (6 bases). CDR1 and CDR2 (germline): MDHEN, SYDVKM. Trimming shortened V by 3 bases and J by 3 bases, and 19 bases separated the two germline ends. This CDR3 region has 17 residues. This chain's CDR3 is CASSLPRGGVGTDTQYF. Here the CDR3 DNA reads TGTGCCAGCAGTTTGCCCCGAGGCGGGGTGGGAACAGATACGCAGTATTTT.

This clonotype was detected only a few times. The V gene is TRBV15, the J gene TRBJ2-2; TRBD2 might be the D (6 bases). Germline CDR1 is LNHNV and CDR2 is YYDKDF (reference sequence). V was cut by 9 bases and J by 4 bases, with 18 bases left in between. This CDR3 is built from 15 residues. The CDR3 spells CATLMIGGSTGELFF. In DNA, the CDR3 is TGTGCCACATTGATGATCGGGGGTAGCACCGGGGAGCTGTTTTTT.

This clonotype was counted between two and nine times. The J gene is TRBJ2-7, the V gene TRBV20-1; 7 nucleotides match TRBD1. Germline values: CDR1 DFQATT, CDR2 SNEGSKA (reference sequence). The junction had 11 bases not matched to a gene; V was cut back by 6 bases and J by 3 bases. The CDR3 covers 14 residues. In DNA, the CDR3 is TGCAGTGCAAAGAGACAGGGTCCACTCTACGAGCAGTACTTC. It codes for CSAKRQGPLYEQYF.

In the case of this clonotype: The junction shows a germline mismatch at one end, possibly a read error. The chain couples TRBV11-2 to TRBJ2-1; D call uncertain. The CDR3 spans 11 residues. Germline values: CDR1 SGHAT, CDR2 FQNNGV. Written as DNA, the CDR3 is TGTGCCAGCAGCAGCTACAATGAGCAGCTCTTC. It yields the protein CASSSYNEQLF.

V gene TRBV28 combines with J gene TRBJ2-7; D not certain. The CDR3 loop spans 15 amino acids. CDR1 MDHEN and CDR2 SYDVKM come from the germline V gene. Deletions cut 6 bases from V and 4 bases from J, with 19 bases between. The CDR3 coding sequence is TGTGCCAGCAGCCCTCAAGGCGGCGCACTGTACGAGCAGTACTTC. Its protein is CASSPQGGALYEQYF.

J is TRBJ2-3 and V is TRBV6-2 or TRBV6-3; 12 bases align to TRBD2. Per the germline V gene, CDR1 is MNHEY and CDR2 is SVGEGT. The CDR3 length is 14 residues. J lost 7 bases, V lost 7 bases, and 6 bases had no gene match. CDR3: CASIPSGRENTQYF. CDR3 nucleotides: TGTGCCAGCATACCTAGCGGGAGGGAGAATACGCAGTATTTT.